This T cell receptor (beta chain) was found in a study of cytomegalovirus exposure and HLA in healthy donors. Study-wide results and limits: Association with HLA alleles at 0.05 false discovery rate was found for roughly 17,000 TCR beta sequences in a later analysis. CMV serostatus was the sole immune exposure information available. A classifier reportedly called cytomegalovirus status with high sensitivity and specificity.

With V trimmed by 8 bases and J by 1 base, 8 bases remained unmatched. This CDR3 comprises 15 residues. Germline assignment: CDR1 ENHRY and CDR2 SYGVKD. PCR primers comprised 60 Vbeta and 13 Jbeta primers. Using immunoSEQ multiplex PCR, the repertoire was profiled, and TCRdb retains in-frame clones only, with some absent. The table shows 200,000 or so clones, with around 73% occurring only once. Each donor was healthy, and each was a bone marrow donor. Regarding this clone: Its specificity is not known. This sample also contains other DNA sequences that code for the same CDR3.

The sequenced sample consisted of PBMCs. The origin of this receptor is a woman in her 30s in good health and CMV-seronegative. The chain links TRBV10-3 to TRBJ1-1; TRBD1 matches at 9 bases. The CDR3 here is CAIRAPGQGNTEAFF. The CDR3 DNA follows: TGTGCCATCCGGGCCCCGGGACAGGGGAACACTGAAGCTTTCTTT.